A single sample is the source of the 17 T cell receptor beta chains below, sequenced in a study of blood T cell repertoires in COVID-19. The assay was immunoSEQ multiplex PCR, and TCRdb's table has in-frame clones only and misses some. The sample has some 130,000 clones, 80% to 90% seen once. Sequenced input: peripheral blood. The receptor set was obtained from a human donor in a cohort sampled during active COVID-19.

The chain combines TRBV15 with TRBJ2-7; 8 positions agree with TRBD1. CDR1 LNHNV and CDR2 YYDKDF come from the germline V gene (reference sequence). The CDR3 consists of 16 residues. V was pared by 0 bases and J by 2 bases, with 6 bases of the junction left unmatched. CDR3 loop: CATSRDPTGAAYEQYF. The DNA of the CDR3 is TGTGCCACCAGCAGAGATCCGACAGGGGCGGCCTACGAGCAGTACTTC.

The chain employs TRBV2 and TRBJ1-2, with TRBD1 matching 11 bases. Germline V gene sequence: CDR1 SNHLY, CDR2 FYNNEI. J was trimmed by 4 bases and V by 6 bases; bases with no gene match: 4. The CDR3 length is 14 residues. This chain's CDR3 is CASSSGQGGYGYTF. CDR3 bases: TGTGCCAGCAGCTCGGGACAGGGGGGCTATGGCTACACCTTC. Together with reference TRBV2 and TRBJ1-2, the CDR3 gives the full variable domain: EPEVTQTPSHQVTQMGQEVILRCVPISNHLYFYWYRQILGQKVEFLVSFYNNEISEKSEIFDDQFSVERPDGSNFTLKIRSTKLEDSAMYFCASSSGQGGYGYTFGSGTRLTVV.

The CDR3, as DNA: TGTGCCAGCAGCGTAGCGGTAGGGGGAACCGGGGAGCTGTTTTTT. Protein sequence: CASSVAVGGTGELFF. The rearrangement joins TRBV9 to TRBJ2-2, with D maybe TRBD1 (6 bases). Between the trimmed V and J ends, which lost 0 bases and 5 bases, there was a span of 11 bases. Per the germline V gene, CDR1 is SGDLS and CDR2 is YYNGEE. The CDR3 has 15 residues.

The chain carries TRBV7-6 and TRBJ2-7, with TRBD1 matching 9 bases. The CDR3 is 15 amino acids. Losses at the gene ends were 1 base for V and 3 bases for J; bases not matched to a gene: 4. CDR1 and CDR2 (germline): SGHVS, FNYEAQ. CDR3 sequence (DNA): TGTGCCAGCAGCTTAGAGGGGACAGGGAGCTACGAGCAGTACTTC. It yields the protein CASSLEGTGSYEQYF.

This clone was seen a single time. This rearrangement joins TRBV5-1 to TRBJ1-1; TRBD1 matches at 8 bases. Germline CDR1 reads SGHRS; CDR2 reads YFSETQ. With 4 bases clipped from V and 0 bases from J, the junction kept 8 bases outside the gene matches. The CDR3 runs 16 residues. DNA of the CDR3: TGCGCCAGCAGCCCGCGACAGGGGTCCATGAACACTGAAGCTTTCTTT. Protein sequence: CASSPRQGSMNTEAFF.

V gene TRBV12-3 or TRBV12-4 combines with J gene TRBJ2-2, with D perhaps TRBD2 (6 bases). The length of the CDR3 is 12 residues. V was cut by 3 bases and J by 7 bases, with 6 bases left in between. CDR3 protein: CASSLGGGELFF. CDR3 nucleotides: TGTGCCAGCAGTTTGGGGGGCGGGGAGCTGTTTTTT.

The gene calls are TRBV5-1 and TRBJ1-5; no clear D gene. This CDR3 is built from 14 residues. Per the germline V gene, CDR1 is SGHRS and CDR2 is YFSETQ. Trimming pared 1 base from V and 2 bases from J, leaving 7 bases between. The CDR3 reads CASSLIGGNQPQHF. CDR3 nucleotide sequence: TGCGCCAGCAGCTTGATCGGGGGCAATCAGCCCCAGCATTTT.

The chain uses TRBV6-1 and TRBJ2-3; 7 bases are shared with TRBD1. Looked up from germline, CDR1 is MNHNS and CDR2 is SASEGT. Trimming took 2 bases from V and 1 from J; bases not matched to a gene: 3. The CDR3 totals 15 residues. The CDR3 reads CASSEQGDGTDTQYF. CDR3 coding DNA: TGTGCCAGCAGTGAACAGGGGGACGGCACAGATACGCAGTATTTT.

This clone was counted a single time. The gene calls are TRBV2 and TRBJ2-7; TRBD2 matches 10 bases. V gave up 6 bases and J gave up 3 bases; unmatched junction bases: 8. The germline gives CDR1 SNHLY, CDR2 FYNNEI. The CDR3 covers 15 residues. CDR3 loop: CASSQRGGSVYEQYF. The CDR3 DNA is TGTGCCAGCAGCCAGCGGGGGGGGTCGGTCTACGAGCAGTACTTC.

The chain couples TRBV2 to TRBJ1-2; D possibly corresponds to TRBD1 (5 bases). The CDR3 consists of 12 residues. Germline V gene data show CDR1 as SNHLY and CDR2 as FYNNEI. V was trimmed by 5 bases and J by 3 bases, leaving 7 bases between them. The CDR3 coding sequence is TGTGCCAGCAGTACGGGGGACTATGGCTACACCTTC. The encoded protein is CASSTGDYGYTF.

This CDR3 reads CSVEDPGGTDTQYF. The CDR3 DNA sequence: TGCAGCGTTGAAGATCCAGGCGGCACAGATACGCAGTATTTT. The genes are TRBV29-1 and TRBJ2-3, with no clear D. V was trimmed by 0 bases and J by 1 base, leaving 8 bases between them. The CDR3 length is 14 residues. The germline V gene encodes CDR1 SQVTM and CDR2 ANQGSEA.

The chain is built from TRBV11-2 and TRBJ1-6, with unresolved D. V lost 5 bases to trimming and J lost 10 bases, with 9 bases between them. Germline V gives CDR1 SGHAT, CDR2 FQNNGV. The CDR3 contains 12 residues. The CDR3 loop reads CASSLPRSPLHF. The CDR3 coding sequence is TGTGCCAGCAGCCTCCCCCGGTCACCCCTCCACTTT.

The chain joins TRBV2 to TRBJ1-2; 12 nucleotides align to TRBD1. J gave up 5 bases and V 2 bases, and 15 bases lay outside the gene matches. Germline V lookup: CDR1 SNHLY, CDR2 FYNNEI. The CDR3 loop spans 19 amino acids. This CDR3 is CASSEWIGTGGAGSYGYTF. The CDR3 DNA is TGTGCCAGCAGTGAATGGATCGGGACAGGGGGCGCGGGGAGTTATGGCTACACCTTC.

The J gene is TRBJ2-3, the V gene TRBV14; 11 nucleotides line up with TRBD2. This CDR3 is 16 amino acids long. Per the germline V gene, CDR1 is SGHDN and CDR2 is FVKESK. The J segment lost 7 bases and the V segment lost 3 bases, leaving 9 bases of the junction unmatched. CDR3 bases: TGTGCCAGCAGCCACCTGACTAGCGGGGTGGAACATACGCAGTATTTT. This translates into CASSHLTSGVEHTQYF.

The CDR3 is CASKGETGVGTEAFF. CDR3 DNA sequence: TGTGCCAGCAAGGGAGAGACAGGGGTGGGCACTGAAGCTTTCTTT. This chain links TRBV3-1 (or the pseudogene TRBV3-2) with TRBJ1-1; 8 positions agree with TRBD1. CDR3 length equals 15 residues. The V segment lost 7 bases and the J segment 4 bases; nucleotides outside the gene matches: 11. Germline V gives CDR1 LGHDT, CDR2 YNNKEL (reference sequence).

This clone was observed a handful of times. This chain connects TRBV5-1 to TRBJ2-1; TRBD2 agrees at 9 bases. V shed 0 bases and J 6 bases; nucleotides not matched to a gene: 7. CDR1 is SGHRS, CDR2 YFSETQ, per germline. CDR3 length: 16 amino acids. The CDR3 DNA follows: TGCGCCAGCAGCTTGGCCACCAGCGGGGGGATCAATGAGCAGTTCTTC. Protein sequence: CASSLATSGGINEQFF.

The table lists this clone with a count of one. The gene calls are TRBV7-8 and TRBJ1-2, with 9 bases that match TRBD1. V was clipped by 0 bases and J by 7 bases; unmatched bases: 9. The CDR3 sequence is 16 residues long. In germline, CDR1 is SGHVS, CDR2 FQNEAQ. DNA for the CDR3: TGTGCCAGCAGCTTAGCCCGGACAGGGGATCTCGCTGGCTACACCTTC. Protein product: CASSLARTGDLAGYTF.